This T cell receptor beta chain is drawn from a study of neurological immune-mediated disorders. V was cut by 5 bases and J by 1 base, with 3 bases left in between. Germline-derived CDR1 and CDR2 are MGHRA and YSYEKL. The CDR3 has 13 amino acids. The table lists this clonotype with many counts. From the 5' RACE reads, TCRdb called clonotypes with MiXCR, one entry per CDR3 protein. Altogether 28,000 or so distinct CDR3 sequences are present, around a fifth being singletons, with the ten largest covering around 15%. What was sequenced was PBMCs. This TCR was recovered from a woman aged 55-75 years in good health. This rearrangement joins TRBV4-1 to TRBJ2-6; the D is unclear. The CDR3 nucleotides read TGCGCCAGCAGCTTATCTGGGGCCAACGTCCTGACTTTC. Translating it yields CASSLSGANVLTF.